The 16 T cell receptor beta chains presented below share a single source sample, sequenced in a study of shared clonotypes between healthy human individuals (dated by TCRdb to between 2020 and 2021). The method was the immunoSEQ multiplex PCR assay. TCRdb stores this immuneACCESS table with in-frame sequences only. Part of the clones is absent; in the studies checked, under half of the shortfall reflects unresolved V genes, and no reason is known for the rest. The sample table records some 1 million clones; about 76% of these occur just once. 1.4% to 1.5% of the sample is held by the ten biggest clonotypes. The sequencing input was memory CD4+ T cells sorted from blood. The cell subset or site label here, explained by the study, means: CD45RA-negative fraction. The receptors come from a man aged 18 to 35 in good health.

This sequence joins TRBV29-1 and TRBJ1-4, with D maybe TRBD1 (5 bases). The length of the CDR3 is 12 residues. Deletions cut 1 base from V and 7 bases from J, with 7 bases between. Germline CDR1 is SQVTM and CDR2 is ANQGSEA. The CDR3 is CSVEGGREKLFF. The CDR3 DNA reads as TGCAGCGTTGAAGGGGGCCGTGAAAAACTGTTTTTT.

V gene TRBV28 combines with J gene TRBJ1-2; TRBD1 matches at 8 bases. Germline V gene data show CDR1 as MDHEN and CDR2 as SYDVKM. CDR3 length equals 11 residues. Losses at the gene ends were 6 bases for V and 10 bases for J; bases not matched to a gene: 4. The CDR3 sequence: CASSPDRVYTF. The DNA of the CDR3 is TGTGCCAGCAGCCCGGACAGGGTCTACACCTTC.

This rearrangement joins TRBV2 to TRBJ2-2, with D hard to call. The germline V gene has CDR1 SNHLY and CDR2 FYNNEI. V lost 8 bases to trimming and J lost 5 bases, with 12 bases between them. The CDR3 has 13 residues. The CDR3, as DNA: TGTGCCAGCGGCCCATATGGTACCGGGGAGCTGTTTTTT. This gives the protein CASGPYGTGELFF.

The chain couples TRBV5-6 to TRBJ2-2; 8 bases match TRBD1. CDR1 is SGHDT and CDR2 is YYEEEE in the germline V gene. J was trimmed by 4 bases and V by 2 bases; bases with no gene match: 10. There are 17 residues in the CDR3. CDR3 coding DNA: TGTGCCAGCAGCTTAATAGGGACAGGAGGATTCACCGGGGAGCTGTTTTTT. It specifies CASSLIGTGGFTGELFF.

This sequence joins TRBV2 and TRBJ2-7; no firm D call. The CDR3 sequence is 12 residues long. V was shortened by 1 base and J by 11 bases, with 12 bases between the two germline ends. The germline gives CDR1 SNHLY, CDR2 FYNNEI. Here the CDR3 reads CASSEDTLEEYF. For the CDR3, the DNA is TGTGCCAGCAGTGAAGACACCTTAGAGGAGTACTTC.

In DNA, the CDR3 is TGTGCCAGCTCAGTGGCTGTAGCTACCTACGAGCAGTACTTC. Protein: CASSVAVATYEQYF. J is TRBJ2-7 and V is TRBV18; no definite D call. The V and J ends lost 5 bases and 2 bases respectively, with 13 bases between them. The CDR3 consists of 14 residues. In germline, CDR1 is KGHSH, CDR2 LQKENI.

V is TRBV29-1 and J is TRBJ2-3, with 8 bases aligning to TRBD1. Germline trimming cut 5 bases from V and 4 bases from J; bases unmatched to any gene: 8. Germline CDR1 is SQVTM and CDR2 is ANQGSEA. The CDR3 has 14 amino acids. This chain's CDR3 is CSVKQGVGADTQYF. The CDR3 DNA reads TGCAGCGTTAAACAGGGGGTAGGAGCAGATACGCAGTATTTT.

In regard to this clone: Sequence at one end of the junction differs from germline and may be a read error. The chain carries TRBV5-1 and TRBJ2-7; 8 bases map to TRBD1. The germline V gene encodes CDR1 SGHRS and CDR2 YFSETQ. The CDR3 sequence is 14 residues long. CDR3: CTSSKATGADEQYF. In nucleotides, the CDR3 is TGCACCAGCAGCAAAGCGACAGGGGCAGACGAGCAGTACTTC. The full variable domain, its missing parts supplied by reference TRBV5-1 and TRBJ2-7, is KAGVTQTPRYLIKTRGQQVTLSCSPISGHRSVSWYQQTPGQGLQFLFEYFSETQRNKGNFPGRFSGRQFSNSRSEMNVSTLELGDSALYLCTSSKATGADEQYFGPGTRLTVT.

The chain joins TRBV7-2 to TRBJ2-7; TRBD2 agrees at 7 bases. The CDR3 sequence is 15 residues long. CDR1 SGHTA and CDR2 FQGNSA come from the germline V gene. With V trimmed by 4 bases and J by 4 bases, 10 bases remained unmatched. CDR3 sequence reads: CASSSFAGAGYEQYF. As DNA, the CDR3 is TGTGCCAGCAGCTCCTTCGCGGGAGCCGGATACGAGCAGTACTTC.

For the CDR3, the DNA is TGTGCCAGTAGTATGAGGGCCGGCACCGCGAAGTTCTTC. The encoded protein is CASSMRAGTAKFF. V is TRBV19 and J is TRBJ2-1; maybe TRBD2 (5 bases). V was cut by 3 bases and J by 14 bases, with 17 bases left in between. CDR1 LNHDA and CDR2 SQIVND come from the germline V gene (reference sequence). This CDR3 has 13 amino acids.

This clone was seen repeatedly, ten times or more. The V gene is TRBV9, the J gene TRBJ2-2; D is perhaps TRBD1 or TRBD2 (6 bases each). V lost 5 bases to trimming and J lost 6 bases, with 17 bases between them. The CDR3 runs to 15 residues. Germline CDR1 reads SGDLS; CDR2 reads YYNGEE. In nucleotides, the CDR3 is TGTGCCAGCAGTAGAGGGGGGAAGACCCCCGGGGAGCTGTTTTTT. This codes for CASSRGGKTPGELFF. Full variable domain (outside the CDR3, taken from reference TRBV9 and TRBJ2-2): DSGVTQTPKHLITATGQRVTLRCSPRSGDLSVYWYQQSLDQGLQFLIQYYNGEERAKGNILERFSAQQFPDLHSELNLSSLELGDSALYFCASSRGGKTPGELFFGEGSRLTVL.

This clone has only one observation. The rearrangement uses TRBV6-1 and TRBJ2-2; no clear D. This CDR3 is built from 12 residues. Between the trimmed V and J ends, which lost 5 bases and 6 bases, there was a span of 7 bases. In germline, CDR1 is MNHNS, CDR2 SASEGT. Here the CDR3 DNA reads TGTGCCAGCAGTCTAAGACCCGGGGAGCTGTTTTTT. It codes for CASSLRPGELFF.

In DNA form, the CDR3 reads TGTGCCAGTAGTATCCCGACTAGCGGGGTCACAGATACGCAGTATTTT. It translates to CASSIPTSGVTDTQYF. The J gene is TRBJ2-3, the V gene TRBV19; TRBD2 matches at 11 bases. Per germline, CDR1 LNHDA and CDR2 SQIVND (reference sequence). The CDR3 extends over 16 amino acids. J lost 2 bases, V lost 3 bases, and 4 bases had no gene match.

The rearrangement links TRBV7-9 to TRBJ1-6, with D unresolved. CDR3 length: 15 residues. Germline CDR1 SEHNR, CDR2 FQNEAQ (reference sequence). V shed 0 bases and J shed 10 bases, with 13 bases lying between them. The CDR3 DNA sequence: TGTGCCAGCAGCTTAGCGCAGGCGGAACGATCACCCCTCCACTTT. Its protein is CASSLAQAERSPLHF.

The genes are TRBV5-4 and TRBJ2-3; 12 bases fit TRBD2. J lost 3 bases, V lost 4 bases, and 3 bases had no gene match. Germline CDR1 reads SGHNT; CDR2 reads YYREEE (reference sequence). The CDR3 covers 15 residues. CDR3: CASSPTSGGTDTQYF. The CDR3 DNA is TGTGCCAGCAGCCCGACTAGCGGGGGTACAGATACGCAGTATTTT.

V gene TRBV4-3 combines with J gene TRBJ1-2, with D unclear. CDR3 size: 15 residues. Trimming shortened V by 0 bases and J by 4 bases, and 12 bases separated the two germline ends. Germline V CDR1 and CDR2: LGHNA, YSLEER. This chain's CDR3 is CASSQDRLAAYGYTF. The CDR3 nucleotides read TGCGCCAGCAGCCAAGATCGGCTGGCAGCCTATGGCTACACCTTC.